This T cell receptor (beta chain) was identified in a study of cytomegalovirus exposure and HLA in healthy donors. Across the whole study: HLA-typed donors were the source of about 85 million unique TCRs held in an early data release.

The CDR3 is 15 residues long. V trimming: 1 base; J trimming: 5 bases; junction bases outside the gene matches: 5. The V gene's germline CDR1 is SGDLS and CDR2 YYNGEE. The study's findings and limits: In vitro confirmation showed a few CMV-associated chains to be CMV antigen specific.

Worth noting for this clone: Its cognate antigen is unknown.

In the PCR, 60 Vbeta and 13 Jbeta primers were used. Using immunoSEQ multiplex PCR, the repertoire was profiled, and TCRdb retains in-frame clones only, with some absent. The table lists about 82,000 clones, around 74% of them singletons, with around 6.5% in the top ten. The sample taken for sequencing was PBMCs. This TCR derives from a woman between 45 and 60 years old in good health and CMV-seropositive. This chain connects TRBV9 to TRBJ2-1, with TRBD2 matching over 8 bases. The CDR3 sequence: CASSVLAGLNNEQFF. In DNA, the CDR3 is TGTGCCAGCAGCGTACTAGCGGGTCTTAACAATGAGCAGTTCTTC.